The T cell receptor beta chain under discussion was sequenced for a study of beta chain features in type 1 diabetes. About the study: Examination of sorted cells across all samples involved around 110 million cells. Overall study results and limits: Shorter TCRB CDR3s, moderately but significantly so, marked every one of the four CD4+ subsets in Type 1 diabetes patients.

There are a few counts of this clone. Its cognate antigen is unknown. Expressed TCRB transcripts got sequenced, as all isolated RNA was reverse transcribed. Libraries were prepared by immunoSEQ multiplex PCR; TCRdb keeps only in-frame clonotypes and omits some of them. The data show hundreds of thousands of clones, with roughly 13% seen just once and 0.035% to 0.045% held by the top ten. CDR1 and CDR2 (germline): SGHTA, FQGNSA. The CDR3 is 15 amino acids. V lost 3 bases and J 0 bases, leaving 12 bases between the germline ends. This receptor was obtained from a man aged 18-30 years with type 1 diabetes. V usage is TRBV7-2 and J usage is TRBJ2-7; D possibly corresponds to TRBD1 (6 bases). The sequenced material came from naive CD4+ T cells from blood. CDR3 in amino acids: CASSLGHRSSYEQYF. DNA of the CDR3: TGTGCCAGCAGCTTGGGACATCGGAGCTCCTACGAGCAGTACTTC.